The TCR beta chain under discussion was sequenced for a study of T cell responses to AZD1222 COVID-19 vaccine. Whole-study context: Second-dose groups at about 4 or about 12 weeks were pooled.

Study outcomes and limitations: Clonal diversity was possibly underestimated; the donors were predominantly white British and more often female. Reports indicate that nearly half of spike-specific TCRs are directed at unmutated variant regions.

Note on this clone: Its antigen is not identified.

The V gene's germline CDR1 is MDHEN and CDR2 SYDVKM. CDR3 length equals 12 residues. The ends were cut back, 2 bases at V and 6 bases at J, with 7 bases in the middle. This table comes from immunoSEQ multiplex PCR, and its TCRdb copy is limited to in-frame clones, with some not included. The sample has 75,000 to 100,000 clones; roughly 88% are singletons. This clonotype was sampled from an adult in good health. The specimen comprised peripheral blood, sampled on day 0 of AZD1222 vaccination. The rearrangement joins TRBV28 to TRBJ1-2; D remains unclear. This CDR3 is CASSLPGDGYTF. The CDR3 DNA reads as TGTGCCAGCAGTTTACCCGGGGATGGCTACACCTTC.